The TCR beta chain under discussion was sequenced for a study of shared clonotypes between healthy human individuals. Notes on the study in general: Represented genetic and exposure-history diversity was restricted by having few donors.

The healthy adult donors were HIV-negative and reported no recent acute infections or vaccinations. Genomic DNA, for the unsorted samples, came from roughly 90 million PBMCs. This clone was seen a few times. Its target is unknown. Replicate PCRs for unsorted PBMC used 250 to 300 ng DNA (approximately 31,000 T cell genomes). Clones were sequenced by immunoSEQ multiplex PCR, and TCRdb holds only the in-frame ones, with some missing. Of some 500,000 clones in the sample, 79% were seen once. The TCR sequence derives from a woman in her thirties or forties in good health. Some clones in this sample may be carry-over from other donors' samples. Sequences were obtained from PBMCs.

The CDR3 loop is CASSNPGLAAQYF. CDR3 sequence (DNA): TGTGCCAGCAGCAACCCGGGACTAGCAGCGCAGTACTTC. This chain links TRBV7-9 with TRBJ2-7; 9 bases agree with TRBD2. V lost 5 bases and J lost 9; bases outside the gene matches: 8. The CDR3 is made up of 13 amino acids. Germline lookup yields CDR1 SEHNR and CDR2 FQNEAQ (reference sequence).